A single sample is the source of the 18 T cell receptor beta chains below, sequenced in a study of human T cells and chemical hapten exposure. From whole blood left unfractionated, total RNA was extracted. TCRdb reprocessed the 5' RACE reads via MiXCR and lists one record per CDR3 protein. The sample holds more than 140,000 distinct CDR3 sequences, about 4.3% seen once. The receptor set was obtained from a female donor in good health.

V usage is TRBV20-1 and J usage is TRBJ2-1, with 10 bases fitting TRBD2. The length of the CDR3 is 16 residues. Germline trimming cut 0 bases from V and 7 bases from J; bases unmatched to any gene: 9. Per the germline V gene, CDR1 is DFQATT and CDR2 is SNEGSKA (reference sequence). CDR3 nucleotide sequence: TGCAGTGCTAGAGATCCAAGCGGGGGGGCCCGGAATGAGCAGTTCTTC. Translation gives CSARDPSGGARNEQFF.

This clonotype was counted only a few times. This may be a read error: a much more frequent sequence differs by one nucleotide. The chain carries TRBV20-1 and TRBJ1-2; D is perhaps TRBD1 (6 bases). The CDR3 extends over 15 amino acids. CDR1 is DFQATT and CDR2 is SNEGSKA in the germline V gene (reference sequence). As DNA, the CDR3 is TGCAGTGCTAGAGATGCGGCAGGGGTCGCCAATGGCGACACCTTC. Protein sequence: CSARDAAGVANGDTF.

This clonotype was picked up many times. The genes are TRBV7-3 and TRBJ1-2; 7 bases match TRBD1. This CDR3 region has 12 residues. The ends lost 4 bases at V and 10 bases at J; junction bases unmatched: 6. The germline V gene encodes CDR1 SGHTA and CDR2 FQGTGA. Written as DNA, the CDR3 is TGTGCCAGCAGCTCCACACAGGGGACCTACACCTTC. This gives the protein CASSSTQGTYTF. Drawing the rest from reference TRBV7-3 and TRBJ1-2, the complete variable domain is GAGVSQTPSNKVTEKGKYVELRCDPISGHTALYWYRQSLGQGPEFLIYFQGTGAADDSGLPNDRFFAVRPEGSVSTLKIQRTERGDSAVYLCASSSTQGTYTFGSGTRLTVV.

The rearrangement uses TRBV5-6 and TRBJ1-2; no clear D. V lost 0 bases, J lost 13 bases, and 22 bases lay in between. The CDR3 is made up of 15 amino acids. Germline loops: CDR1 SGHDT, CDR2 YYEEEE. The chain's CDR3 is CASSLENFLDGYLTF. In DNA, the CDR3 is TGTGCCAGCAGCTTGGAGAATTTCCTGGACGGATATCTCACCTTC.

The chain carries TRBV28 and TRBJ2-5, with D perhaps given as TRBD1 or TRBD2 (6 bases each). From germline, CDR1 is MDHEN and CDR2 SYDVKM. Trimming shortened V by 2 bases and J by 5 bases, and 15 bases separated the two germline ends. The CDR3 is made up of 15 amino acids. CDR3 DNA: TGTGCCAGCAGTTTAATGGGGGCTGGGAGGGAGACCCAGTACTTC. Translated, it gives CASSLMGAGRETQYF.

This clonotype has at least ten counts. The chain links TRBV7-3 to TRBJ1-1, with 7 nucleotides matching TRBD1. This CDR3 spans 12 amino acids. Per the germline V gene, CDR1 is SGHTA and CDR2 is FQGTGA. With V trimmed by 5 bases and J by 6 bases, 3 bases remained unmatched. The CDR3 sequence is CASSSDRAEAFF. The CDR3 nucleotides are TGTGCCAGCAGCAGCGACAGGGCTGAAGCTTTCTTT.

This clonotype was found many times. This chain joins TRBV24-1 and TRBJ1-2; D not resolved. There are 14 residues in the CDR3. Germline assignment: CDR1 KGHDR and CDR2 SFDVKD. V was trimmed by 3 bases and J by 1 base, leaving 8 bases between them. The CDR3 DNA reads TGTGCCACCAGTGATGGTGGGGTTAACTATGGCTACACCTTC. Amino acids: CATSDGGVNYGYTF.

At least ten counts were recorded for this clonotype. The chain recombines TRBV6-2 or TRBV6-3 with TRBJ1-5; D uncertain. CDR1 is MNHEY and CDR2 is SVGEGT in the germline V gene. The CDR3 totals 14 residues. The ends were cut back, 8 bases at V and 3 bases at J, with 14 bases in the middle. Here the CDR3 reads CASRSMDPNQPQHF. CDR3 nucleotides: TGTGCCAGCCGATCCATGGACCCCAATCAGCCCCAGCATTTT.

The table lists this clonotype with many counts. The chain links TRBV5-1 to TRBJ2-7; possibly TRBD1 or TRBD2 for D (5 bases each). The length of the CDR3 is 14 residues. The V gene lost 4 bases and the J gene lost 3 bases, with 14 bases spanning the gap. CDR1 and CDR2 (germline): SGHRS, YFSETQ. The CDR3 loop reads CASSDPGRLYEQYF. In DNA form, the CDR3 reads TGCGCCAGCAGCGACCCGGGACGGCTCTACGAGCAGTACTTC.

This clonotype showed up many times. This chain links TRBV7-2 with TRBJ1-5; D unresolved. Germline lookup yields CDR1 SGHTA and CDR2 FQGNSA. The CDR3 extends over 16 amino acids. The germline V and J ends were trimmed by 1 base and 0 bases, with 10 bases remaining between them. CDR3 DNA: TGTGCCAGCAGCTTAGAAGCATACTATAGCAATCAGCCCCAGCATTTT. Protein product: CASSLEAYYSNQPQHF.

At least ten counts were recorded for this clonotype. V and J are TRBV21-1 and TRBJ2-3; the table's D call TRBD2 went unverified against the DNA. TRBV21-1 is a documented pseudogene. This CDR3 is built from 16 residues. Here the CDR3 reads CASTPGSGPSADTQYF. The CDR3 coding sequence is TGTGCCAGCACCCCGGGTAGCGGGCCTTCGGCAGATACGCAGTATTTT.

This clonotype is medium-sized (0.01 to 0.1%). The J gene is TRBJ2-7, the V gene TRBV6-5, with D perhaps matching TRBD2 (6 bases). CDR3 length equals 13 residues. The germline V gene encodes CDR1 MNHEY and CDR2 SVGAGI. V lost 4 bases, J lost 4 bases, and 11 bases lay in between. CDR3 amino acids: CASSSRRAYEQYF. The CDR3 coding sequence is TGTGCCAGCAGTTCAAGGAGGGCTTACGAGCAGTACTTC.

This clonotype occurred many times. CDR3 residues: CASSLGTQETQYF. In DNA, the CDR3 is TGCGCCAGCAGCTTGGGGACCCAAGAGACCCAGTACTTC. The chain uses TRBV5-1 and TRBJ2-5; no reliable D call. Germline V CDR1 and CDR2: SGHRS, YFSETQ. V was clipped by 0 bases and J by 1 base, with 4 bases between them. CDR3 size: 13 residues.

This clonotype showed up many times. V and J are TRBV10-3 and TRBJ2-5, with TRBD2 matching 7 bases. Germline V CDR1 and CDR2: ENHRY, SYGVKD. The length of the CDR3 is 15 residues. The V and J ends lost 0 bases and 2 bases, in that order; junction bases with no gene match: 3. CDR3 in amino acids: CAISESGTMQETQYF. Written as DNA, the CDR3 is TGTGCCATCAGTGAGTCGGGGACTATGCAAGAGACCCAGTACTTC.

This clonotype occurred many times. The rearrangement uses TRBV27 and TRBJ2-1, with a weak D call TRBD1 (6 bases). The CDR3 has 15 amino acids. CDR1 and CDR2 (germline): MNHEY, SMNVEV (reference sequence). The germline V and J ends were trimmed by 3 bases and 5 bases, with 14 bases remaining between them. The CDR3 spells CASSFYYRADNEQFF. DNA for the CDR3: TGTGCCAGCAGTTTCTACTACAGGGCCGACAATGAGCAGTTCTTC.

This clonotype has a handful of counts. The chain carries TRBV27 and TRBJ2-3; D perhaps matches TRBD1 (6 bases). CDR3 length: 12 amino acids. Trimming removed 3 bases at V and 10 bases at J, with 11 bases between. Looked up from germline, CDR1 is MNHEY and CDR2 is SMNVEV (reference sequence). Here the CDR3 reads CASSFPGQAQYF. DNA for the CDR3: TGTGCCAGCAGTTTCCCGGGACAAGCGCAGTATTTT.

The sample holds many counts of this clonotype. The CDR3 is CASRRDSSLNQPQHF. The CDR3 DNA reads as TGTGCCAGCAGACGGGACAGTAGTTTAAATCAGCCCCAGCATTTT. J is TRBJ1-5 and V is TRBV2; 7 bases align to TRBD1. J lost 4 bases, V lost 6 bases, and 9 bases had no gene match. The CDR3 is made up of 15 amino acids. Germline lookup yields CDR1 SNHLY and CDR2 FYNNEI.

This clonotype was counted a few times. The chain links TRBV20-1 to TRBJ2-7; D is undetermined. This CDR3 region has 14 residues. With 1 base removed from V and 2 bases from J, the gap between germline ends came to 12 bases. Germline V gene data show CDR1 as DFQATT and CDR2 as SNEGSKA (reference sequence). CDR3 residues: CSARVAGVPYEQYF. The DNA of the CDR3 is TGCAGTGCTAGAGTGGCAGGTGTCCCCTACGAGCAGTACTTC.